What follows is one T cell receptor (beta chain) and its context. This clonotype was detected many times. Its binding antigen is unknown. There are no base qualities to consult, and no much larger clone falls within one base. Relative to germline, V is missing 3 bases and J is missing 0 bases, with 4 bases of the junction outside any gene match. As encoded in the germline V gene (reference sequence), CDR1 is DFQATT while CDR2 is SNEGSKA. The CDR3 measures 14 amino acids from cysteine to phenylalanine. The sequence is cut down to CDR3 DNA, 42 bases in frame from base 1. This sample is part of a study of blood T cells in healthy people across ages (dated by TCRdb to between 2015 and 2017). Turning to the overall study: In model experiments, template switching captured about one uniquely barcoded TCR beta cDNA molecule for every two T cells. Age-related changes in TCR beta repertoire diversity were measured in the study by deep sequencing normalized with unique cDNA molecular identifiers. Four age groups were formed from the donors: young (average roughly 15 years), middle-aged (around 40), aged (62) and long-lived (approximately 80). Donors of different ages were randomly distributed across sequencing lanes to avoid experimental bias. Two additional independent replicas of 1 million unique cDNA reads from the same blood draw were analyzed for two donors (one aged 18 to 30 and one aged 80 or older). The paper as a whole reports these results and caveats: Since profiling was done on bulk unsorted PBMCs, naive and antigen-experienced compartments could not be conclusively compared. Observed TCR beta diversity per million T cells fell roughly linearly with age, and a significant reduction was already apparent by age roughly 40. Compared with the aged group, the long-lived group had more naive CD4+ T cells, fewer expanded clones and increased TCR diversity, suggesting age selection. Estimates of total diversity based on one million sequenced T cells were regarded as lower bounds and as underestimates. Because the CMV infection status of the donors was unknown, age-related changes in expanded clonotypes may potentially have been confounded. There was a strong correlation between observed TCR beta diversity and the percentage of naive T cells measured by flow cytometry.

The 39 donors, aged roughly 6 to 95 years, were systemically healthy Caucasian individuals from Russia. Approximately 10 milliliters of peripheral blood were collected from each donor into EDTA-treated Vacutainer tubes. Ficoll-Paque density-gradient centrifugation was used to isolate PBMCs, with at least 7 million per sample. Trizol reagent was used to extract total RNA from the PBMCs, yielding at least 5.5 micrograms per sample. Naive CD45RAhigh/CD27high T cell percentages were measured by flow cytometry on a PBMC aliquot from every donor. Libraries were constructed by 5' RACE. Instrument used: Illumina HiSeq 2500. A second about 7 to 12 cycle PCR used a sample-barcoded 5' primer and a J-beta primer mix. A template-switch 5' adaptor carrying 12 random nucleotides introduced a unique molecular identifier onto each TCR beta cDNA molecule. At least 2.5 million CDR3-containing paired-end reads were obtained from each sample. All of the RNA was converted into first-strand cDNA using the Mint cDNA synthesis kit, with a TRBC-specific oligonucleotide serving as the primer. Following uracil-DNA glycosylase treatment, all cDNA underwent a first 18-cycle PCR with the universal primers M1SS and BC2_uni_R. The authors processed their data as follows. For normalization, 1 million high-quality reads were randomly selected from each sample, with every read carrying a distinct molecular identifier. Reads with shared molecular identifiers were discarded instead of being binned into consensus sequences. CDR3 identification, clonotype clustering and error correction used MiTCR with a Q25 quality threshold and the strictest error-elimination algorithm. A nonparametric unseen species model with Euler transformation was used to estimate a lower bound on total TCR beta diversity. TCRdb's own reprocessing of the public reads used fastp at Q25 and MiXCR and kept productive beta chains. Each CDR3 protein appears once, grouped with its most common genes and DNA. TCRdb's processing, not the authors' own work, is the source of the V and J calls. This sample comprises about 1,800,000 distinct CDR3 sequences, 28% of them detected only once. 7% to 9% of the sample lies in the top ten.

Material for sequencing was blood. The sequence links TRBV20-1 to TRBJ2-5, with TRBD1 identical over 7 junction bases. This TCR was recovered from a woman aged 30 to 39 in good health. Read as DNA, the sequence is TGCAGTGCTAGGTTTGACAGGGACCAAGAGACCCAGTACTTC. It translates as CSARFDRDQETQYF.